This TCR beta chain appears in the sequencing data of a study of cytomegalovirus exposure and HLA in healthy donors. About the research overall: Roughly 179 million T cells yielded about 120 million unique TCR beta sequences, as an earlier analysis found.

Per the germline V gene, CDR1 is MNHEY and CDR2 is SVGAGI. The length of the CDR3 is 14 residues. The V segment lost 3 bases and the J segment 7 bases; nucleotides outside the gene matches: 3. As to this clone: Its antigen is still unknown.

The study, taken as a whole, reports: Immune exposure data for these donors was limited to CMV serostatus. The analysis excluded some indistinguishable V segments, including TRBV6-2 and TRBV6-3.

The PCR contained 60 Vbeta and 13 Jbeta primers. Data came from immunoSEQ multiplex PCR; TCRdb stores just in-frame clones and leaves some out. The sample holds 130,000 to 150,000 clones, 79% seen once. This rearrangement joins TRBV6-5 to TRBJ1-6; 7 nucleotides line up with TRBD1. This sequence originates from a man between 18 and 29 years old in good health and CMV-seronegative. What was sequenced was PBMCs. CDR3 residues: CASSYGDRNSPLHF. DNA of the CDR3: TGTGCCAGCAGTTATGGGGACAGAAATTCACCCCTCCACTTT.